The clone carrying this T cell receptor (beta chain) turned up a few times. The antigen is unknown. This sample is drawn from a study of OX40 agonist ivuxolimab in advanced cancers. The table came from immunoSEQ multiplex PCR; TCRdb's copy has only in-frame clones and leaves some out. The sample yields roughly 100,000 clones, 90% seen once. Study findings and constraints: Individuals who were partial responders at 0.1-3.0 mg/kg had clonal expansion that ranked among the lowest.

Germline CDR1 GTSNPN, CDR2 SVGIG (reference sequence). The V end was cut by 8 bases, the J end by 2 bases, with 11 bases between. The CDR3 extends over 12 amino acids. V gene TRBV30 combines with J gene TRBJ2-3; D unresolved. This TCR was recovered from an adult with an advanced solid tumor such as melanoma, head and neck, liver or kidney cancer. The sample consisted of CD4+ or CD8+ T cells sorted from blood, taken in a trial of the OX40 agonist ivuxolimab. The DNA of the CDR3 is TGTGCCCTAGACTCGCTCACAGATACGCAGTATTTT. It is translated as CALDSLTDTQYF.